This T cell receptor (beta chain) was obtained from a study of T and B cells in COVID-19 patients. Findings and caveats of the study: There were some 2,300 TCR clusters exclusive to the recovered cohort, 31 with low generation probability.

Blood genomic DNA input for TRB amplification was roughly 220-500 ng. CDR3 length equals 16 residues. Per germline, CDR1 SGHNT and CDR2 YYREEE (reference sequence). V lost 2 bases and J lost 7; bases outside the gene matches: 6. TRB rearrangements were amplified by multiplex PCR with BIOMED2 TRB-A/B primers. TCRdb passed the multiplex PCR reads through MiXCR, listing each CDR3 protein once. The table includes 20,000 to 30,000 distinct CDR3 sequences, over 25% detected once. There are a few counts of this clonotype. The antigen remains unidentified. Sequences were obtained from blood. V and J are TRBV5-4 and TRBJ1-6; 10 bases fit TRBD1. The sequence came from a human donor who had recovered from COVID-19. This CDR3 is CASSFPGQGFNSPLHF. CDR3 sequence (DNA): TGTGCCAGCAGCTTCCCGGGACAGGGGTTCAATTCACCCCTCCACTTT.